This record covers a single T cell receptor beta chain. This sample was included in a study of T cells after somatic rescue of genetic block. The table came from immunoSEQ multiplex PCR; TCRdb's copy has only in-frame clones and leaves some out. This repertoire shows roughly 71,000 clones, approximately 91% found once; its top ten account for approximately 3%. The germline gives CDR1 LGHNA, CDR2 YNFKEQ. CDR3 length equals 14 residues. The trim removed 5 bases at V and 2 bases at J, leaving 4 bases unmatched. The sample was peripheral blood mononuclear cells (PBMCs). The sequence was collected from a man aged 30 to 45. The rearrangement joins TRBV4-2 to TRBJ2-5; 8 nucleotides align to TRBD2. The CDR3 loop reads CASSVSSGQETQYF. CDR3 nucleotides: TGTGCCAGCAGCGTCTCTAGCGGGCAAGAGACCCAGTACTTC.